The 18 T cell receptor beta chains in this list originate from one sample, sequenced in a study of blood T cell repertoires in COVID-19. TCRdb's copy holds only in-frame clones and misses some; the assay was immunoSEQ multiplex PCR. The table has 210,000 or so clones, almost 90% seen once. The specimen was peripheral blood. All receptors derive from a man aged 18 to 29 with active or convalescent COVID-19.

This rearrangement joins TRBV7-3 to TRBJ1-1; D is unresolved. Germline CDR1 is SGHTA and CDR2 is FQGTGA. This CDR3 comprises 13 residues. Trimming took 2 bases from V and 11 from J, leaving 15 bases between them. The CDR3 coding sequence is TGTGCCAGCAGCTTAGTCGCATCGGGGTCGGCTTTCTTT. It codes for CASSLVASGSAFF.

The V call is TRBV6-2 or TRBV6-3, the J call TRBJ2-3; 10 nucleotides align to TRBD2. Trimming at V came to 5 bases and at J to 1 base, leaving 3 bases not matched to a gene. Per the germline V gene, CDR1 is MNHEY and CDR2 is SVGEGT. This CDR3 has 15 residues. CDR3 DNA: TGTGCCAGCAGTCCCGGGACTAGCGGCACAGATACGCAGTATTTT. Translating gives CASSPGTSGTDTQYF.

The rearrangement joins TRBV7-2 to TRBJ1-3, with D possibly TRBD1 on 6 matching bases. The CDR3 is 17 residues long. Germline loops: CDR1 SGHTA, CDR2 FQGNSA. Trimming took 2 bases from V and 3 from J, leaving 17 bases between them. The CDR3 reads CASSLWDTRAHGNTIYF. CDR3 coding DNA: TGTGCCAGCAGCTTATGGGACACCCGGGCCCATGGAAACACCATATATTTT.

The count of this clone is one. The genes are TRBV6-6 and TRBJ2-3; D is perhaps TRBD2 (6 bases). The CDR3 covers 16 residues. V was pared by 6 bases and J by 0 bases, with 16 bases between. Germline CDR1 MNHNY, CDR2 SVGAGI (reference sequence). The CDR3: CASSYVPGRSTDTQYF. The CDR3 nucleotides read TGTGCCAGCAGCTACGTCCCAGGGAGGAGCACAGATACGCAGTATTTT.

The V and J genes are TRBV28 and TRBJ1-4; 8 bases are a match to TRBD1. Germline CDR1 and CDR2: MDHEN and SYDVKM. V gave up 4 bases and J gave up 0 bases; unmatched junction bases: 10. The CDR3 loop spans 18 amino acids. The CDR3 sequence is CASSSTRQGRSTNEKLFF. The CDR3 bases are TGTGCCAGCAGTTCCACTAGACAGGGGCGTTCAACTAATGAAAAACTGTTTTTT.

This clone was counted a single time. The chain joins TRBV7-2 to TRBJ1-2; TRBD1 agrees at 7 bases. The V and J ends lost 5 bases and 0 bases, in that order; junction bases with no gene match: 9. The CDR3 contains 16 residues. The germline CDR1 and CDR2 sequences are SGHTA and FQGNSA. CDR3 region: CASSTRQGRSNYGYTF. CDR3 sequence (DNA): TGTGCCAGCAGCACACGACAGGGTCGGTCTAACTATGGCTACACCTTC.

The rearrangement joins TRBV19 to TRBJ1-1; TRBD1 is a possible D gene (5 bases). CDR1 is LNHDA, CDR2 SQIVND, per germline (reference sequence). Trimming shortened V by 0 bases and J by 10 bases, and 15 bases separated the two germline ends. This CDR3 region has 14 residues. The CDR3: CASSIEVGPNGAFF. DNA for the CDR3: TGTGCCAGTAGTATAGAGGTGGGGCCGAATGGAGCTTTCTTT.

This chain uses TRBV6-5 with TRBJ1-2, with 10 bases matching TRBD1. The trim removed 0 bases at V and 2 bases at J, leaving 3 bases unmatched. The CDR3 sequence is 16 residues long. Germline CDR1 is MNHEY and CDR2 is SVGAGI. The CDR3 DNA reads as TGTGCCAGCAGTTACTCCTGGACAGGGGGGAACTATGGCTACACCTTC. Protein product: CASSYSWTGGNYGYTF.

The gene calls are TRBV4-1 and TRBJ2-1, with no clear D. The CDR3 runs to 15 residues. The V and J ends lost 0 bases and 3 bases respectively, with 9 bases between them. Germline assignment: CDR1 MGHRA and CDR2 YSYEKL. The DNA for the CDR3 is TGCGCCAGCAGCCAAGAGGTTGCTAGCTACAATGAGCAGTTCTTC. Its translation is CASSQEVASYNEQFF.

CDR3 sequence: CASRTGGSGNTIYF. Here the CDR3 DNA reads TGTGCCAGCCGTACAGGGGGCTCTGGAAACACCATATATTTT. The chain recombines TRBV7-2 with TRBJ1-3; TRBD1 aligns across 8 bases. CDR1 and CDR2 (germline): SGHTA, FQGNSA. V lost 8 bases to trimming and J lost 0 bases; unmatched junction nucleotides: 3. This CDR3 is built from 14 residues. The full variable domain, in which reference TRBV7-2 and TRBJ1-3 provide the parts outside the CDR3, is GAGVSQSPSNKVTEKGKDVELRCDPISGHTALYWYRQSLGQGLEFLIYFQGNSAPDKSGLPSDRFSAERTGGSVSTLTIQRTQQEDSAVYLCASRTGGSGNTIYFGEGSWLTVV.

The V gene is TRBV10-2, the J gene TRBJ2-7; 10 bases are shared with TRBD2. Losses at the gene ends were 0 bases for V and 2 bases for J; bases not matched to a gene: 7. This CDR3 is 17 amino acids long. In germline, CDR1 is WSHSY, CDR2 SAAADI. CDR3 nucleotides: TGCGCCAGCAGTGAGTCGGCTTGGAGCGGGAGGGCCTACGAGCAGTACTTC. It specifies CASSESAWSGRAYEQYF.

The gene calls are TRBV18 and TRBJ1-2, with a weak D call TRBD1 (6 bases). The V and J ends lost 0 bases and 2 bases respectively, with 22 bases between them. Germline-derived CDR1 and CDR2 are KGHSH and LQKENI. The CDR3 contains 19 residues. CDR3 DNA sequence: TGTGCCAGCTCACCACCCGCCTGGGACACTAGTGACTCAAACTATGGCTACACCTTC. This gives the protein CASSPPAWDTSDSNYGYTF.

The chain's CDR3 is CASSLGVDAGKDRVTDTQYF. DNA of the CDR3: TGTGCCAGCAGTTTAGGCGTCGACGCAGGAAAGGACAGGGTGACAGATACGCAGTATTTT. The chain combines TRBV28 with TRBJ2-3; 8 bases match TRBD1. J lost 3 bases, V lost 2 bases, and 19 bases had no gene match. Per germline, CDR1 MDHEN and CDR2 SYDVKM. CDR3 size: 20 residues.

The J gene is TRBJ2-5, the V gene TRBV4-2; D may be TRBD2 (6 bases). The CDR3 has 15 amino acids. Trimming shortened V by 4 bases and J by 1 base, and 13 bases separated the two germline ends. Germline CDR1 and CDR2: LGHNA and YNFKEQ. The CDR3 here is CASSRGTPFQETQYF. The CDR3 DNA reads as TGTGCCAGCAGCCGCGGGACCCCCTTCCAAGAGACCCAGTACTTC.

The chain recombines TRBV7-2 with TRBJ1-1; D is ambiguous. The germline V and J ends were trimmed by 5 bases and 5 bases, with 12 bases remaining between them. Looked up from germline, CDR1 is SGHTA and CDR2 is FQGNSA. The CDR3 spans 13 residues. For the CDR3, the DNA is TGTGCCAGCAGCCCGGGGAGAAAAACTGAAGCTTTCTTT. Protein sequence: CASSPGRKTEAFF.

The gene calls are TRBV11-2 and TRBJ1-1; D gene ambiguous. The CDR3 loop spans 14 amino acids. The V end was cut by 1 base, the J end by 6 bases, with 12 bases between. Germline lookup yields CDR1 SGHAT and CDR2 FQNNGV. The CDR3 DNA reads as TGTGCCAGCAGCTTAGCCCTCATGAGCGCTGAAGCTTTCTTT. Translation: CASSLALMSAEAFF.

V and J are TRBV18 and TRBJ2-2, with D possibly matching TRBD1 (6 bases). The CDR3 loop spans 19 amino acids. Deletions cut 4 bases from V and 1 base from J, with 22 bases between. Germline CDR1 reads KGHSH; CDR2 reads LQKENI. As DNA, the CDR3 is TGTGCCAGCTCACTACTAAGCATCGGACAGAATAAGAACACCGGGGAGCTGTTTTTT. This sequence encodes CASSLLSIGQNKNTGELFF.

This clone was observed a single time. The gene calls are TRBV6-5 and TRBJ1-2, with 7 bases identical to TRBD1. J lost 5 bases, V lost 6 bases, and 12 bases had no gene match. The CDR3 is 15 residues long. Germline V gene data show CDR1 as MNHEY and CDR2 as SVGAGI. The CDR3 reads CASSPDRERGYGYTF. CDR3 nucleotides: TGTGCCAGCAGCCCAGACAGGGAGAGAGGGTATGGCTACACCTTC.